These T cell receptor beta chains were read from a single sample in a study of CD8 T cells in ankylosing spondylitis. TCRdb re-analysed the 5' RACE reads in MiXCR, keeping a single row per CDR3 protein. The sample lists about 220,000 distinct CDR3 sequences; roughly 25% were seen once. Sequenced input: blood, either unsorted or a sorted T cell fraction (not recorded which). Source of these receptors: a male donor with ankylosing spondylitis or in good health (not recorded which). CDR3s include the opening cysteine and the closing phenylalanine or tryptophan. D genes are given only for firm matches. Clone size appears in some rows only: once, few, many, or a class for an expanded clone.

many	TRBV28	NA	TRBJ2-1	CASSLNQWKSYNEQFF	TGTGCCAGCAGCCTTAACCAATGGAAGTCCTACAATGAGCAGTTCTTC
many	TRBV29-1	TRBD1	TRBJ2-5	CSAYRTGGKTQYF	TGCAGCGCATACCGGACAGGGGGGAAGACCCAGTACTTC
many	TRBV7-8	NA	TRBJ2-1	CASSLDRGNEQFF	TGTGCCAGCAGCTTAGATAGGGGTAATGAGCAGTTCTTC
many	TRBV5-1	NA	TRBJ2-7	CASSATWTVSEQYF	TGCGCCAGCAGCGCGACCTGGACAGTGTCCGAGCAGTACTTC
NA	TRBV6-5	NA	TRBJ2-5	CASSYEGKESFQETQYF	TGTGCCAGCAGTTACGAGGGGAAGGAGTCATTTCAAGAGACCCAGTACTTC
NA	TRBV20-1	NA	TRBJ2-5	CSAPPGAQETQYF	TGCAGTGCCCCACCGGGAGCTCAAGAGACCCAGTACTTC
many	TRBV29-1	NA	TRBJ2-3	CSVSSKVGDTQYF	TGCAGCGTGTCGAGCAAAGTAGGAGATACGCAGTATTTT
NA	TRBV12-3/TRBV12-4	NA	TRBJ2-3	CASRGAISTDTQYF	TGTGCCAGCAGGGGCGCGATTAGCACAGATACGCAGTATTTT
NA	TRBV29-1	NA	TRBJ2-4	CSGMDRQADIQYF	TGCAGCGGGATGGACAGACAGGCGGACATTCAGTACTTC
many	TRBV25-1	NA	TRBJ2-1	CASMHPFSYNEQFF	TGTGCCAGCATGCATCCCTTCTCCTACAATGAGCAGTTCTTC
NA	TRBV27	NA	TRBJ1-4	CASSPRTNEKLFF	TGTGCCAGCAGTCCGAGAACTAATGAAAAACTGTTTTTT
once	TRBV12-3/TRBV12-4	TRBD2	TRBJ2-1	CASSLNIAGGVGSYNEQFF	TGTGCCAGCAGTTTAAACATAGCGGGGGGGGTAGGCTCCTACAATGAGCAGTTCTTC
many	TRBV10-3	NA	TRBJ2-3	CAISESTGRTDTQYF	TGTGCCATCAGTGAGTCGACAGGACGCACAGATACGCAGTATTTT
many	TRBV20-1	NA	TRBJ1-6	CSATRGGGNSPLHF	TGCAGTGCAACCCGTGGGGGGGGTAATTCACCCCTCCACTTT
many	TRBV20-1	NA	TRBJ1-1	CSARDVPGNTEAFF	TGCAGTGCTAGAGATGTTCCGGGGAACACTGAAGCTTTCTTT
NA	TRBV29-1	NA	TRBJ2-7	CSVLERTYSYEQYF	TGCAGCGTCCTCGAGCGGACCTACTCCTACGAGCAGTACTTC
few	TRBV18	TRBD1	TRBJ2-2	CASSPSGQGGAGELFF	TGTGCCAGCTCACCATCGGGACAGGGAGGCGCCGGGGAGCTGTTTTTT
NA	TRBV10-3	NA	TRBJ1-6	CAIGQGDQSLHF	TGTGCCATCGGTCAGGGCGATCAGTCCCTCCACTTT
few	TRBV5-1	TRBD2	TRBJ2-1	CASTAQLREGHEQFF	TGCGCCAGCACTGCCCAGTTGCGGGAGGGACACGAGCAGTTCTTC
many	TRBV6-5	NA	TRBJ1-1	CATKEGTGEAFF	TGTGCCACAAAAGAAGGGACGGGTGAAGCTTTCTTT
NA	TRBV7-3	NA	TRBJ1-1	CASSLTFRLGREGTEAFF	TGTGCCAGCAGCTTAACTTTTAGACTGGGCCGGGAGGGCACTGAAGCTTTCTTT
NA	TRBV15	TRBD2	TRBJ2-1	CATSTLHFSGRSSYNEQFF	TGTGCCACCAGCACTCTACACTTTAGCGGGAGGAGCTCCTACAATGAGCAGTTCTTC
many	TRBV6-1	NA	TRBJ2-5	CASHPCRQETQYF	TGTGCCAGTCACCCCTGCAGACAAGAGACCCAGTACTTC
NA	TRBV6-5	NA	TRBJ1-1	CASSYGELGTEAFF	TGTGCCAGCAGTTACGGGGAGTTGGGGACTGAAGCTTTCTTT
few	TRBV15	TRBD1	TRBJ1-5	CATSWGQSRYQPQHF	TGTGCCACCAGCTGGGGACAGTCAAGGTATCAGCCCCAGCATTTT
NA	TRBV6-1	NA	TRBJ2-1	CASSPLWSDEQFF	TGTGCCAGCAGTCCACTTTGGAGCGATGAGCAGTTCTTC
many	TRBV7-9	NA	TRBJ1-5	CASSPSGGDNQPQHF	TGTGCCAGCAGCCCCTCCGGAGGGGACAATCAGCCCCAGCATTTT
NA	TRBV20-1	NA	TRBJ1-5	CSARDMGRAVGPQHF	TGCAGTGCTAGAGATATGGGCAGGGCAGTGGGGCCCCAGCATTTT
many	TRBV20-1	NA	TRBJ2-7	CSASAASAYEQYF	TGCAGTGCTAGTGCAGCTTCGGCCTACGAGCAGTACTTC
many	TRBV7-9	NA	TRBJ2-2	CASSLTVGELFF	TGTGCCAGCAGCTTAACGGTCGGGGAGCTGTTTTTT
many	TRBV25-1	TRBD2	TRBJ2-1	CARKVASGRTHEQFF	TGTGCCAGAAAAGTGGCTAGCGGGAGAACCCATGAGCAGTTCTTC
NA	TRBV4-1	NA	TRBJ1-5	CASSQEGRLSAPQHF	TGCGCCAGCAGCCAGGAGGGACGGCTTAGTGCGCCCCAGCATTTT
few	TRBV7-9	NA	TRBJ1-1	CASSPRDTEAFF	TGTGCCAGCAGCCCCAGGGACACTGAAGCTTTCTTT
NA	TRBV10-3	TRBD1	TRBJ2-7	CAISEPTGRPYEQYF	TGTGCCATCAGTGAGCCGACAGGGCGGCCCTACGAGCAGTACTTC
NA	TRBV7-3	NA	TRBJ2-7	CASSCLDSVNEQYF	TGTGCCAGCAGCTGTTTGGACAGCGTAAACGAGCAGTACTTC
NA	TRBV7-9	TRBD2	TRBJ2-5	CASSPRRLAGGKETQYF	TGTGCCAGCAGTCCTCGCCGACTAGCGGGAGGGAAAGAGACCCAGTACTTC
many	TRBV27	NA	TRBJ2-6	CASSLMGISGTGANVLTF	TGTGCCAGCAGTTTGATGGGTATATCTGGGACTGGGGCCAACGTCCTGACTTTC
many	TRBV2	NA	TRBJ1-2	CASSERDGYTF	TGTGCCAGCAGTGAACGGGATGGCTACACCTTC
few	TRBV4-2	NA	TRBJ2-1	CASSQGDKPNEQFF	TGTGCCAGCAGCCAAGGGGACAAACCCAATGAGCAGTTCTTC
NA	TRBV7-9	TRBD2	TRBJ2-1	CASSSPRLAGVGEQFF	TGTGCCAGCAGCTCGCCACGGCTAGCGGGAGTAGGTGAGCAGTTCTTC
NA	TRBV5-1	NA	TRBJ2-1	CASSLVGGPEQFF	TGCGCCAGCAGCTTGGTTGGGGGGCCCGAGCAGTTCTTC
NA	TRBV27	NA	TRBJ2-1	CASSLSRGPYNEQFF	TGTGCCAGCAGTTTATCACGGGGACCCTACAATGAGCAGTTCTTC
many	TRBV20-1	NA	TRBJ2-1	CSARDFISGHPYNEQFF	TGCAGTGCTAGAGATTTTATATCGGGACACCCTTACAATGAGCAGTTCTTC
NA	TRBV4-1	TRBD1	TRBJ1-4	CASSQMDREREKLFF	TGCGCCAGCAGCCAAATGGACAGGGAACGTGAAAAACTGTTTTTT
NA	TRBV5-4	NA	TRBJ2-5	CASSRELLQETQYF	TGTGCCAGCAGCCGGGAGTTACTCCAAGAGACCCAGTACTTC
NA	TRBV5-4	NA	TRBJ2-1	CASNPEGREQFF	TGTGCCAGCAACCCAGAGGGACGTGAGCAGTTCTTC
many	TRBV7-2	NA	TRBJ2-7	CASSLEKVSYEQYF	TGTGCCAGCAGCTTAGAGAAGGTGTCCTACGAGCAGTACTTC
NA	TRBV27	NA	TRBJ2-3	CASSLRFDYSTDTQYF	TGTGCCAGCAGTTTACGCTTCGACTACTCCACAGATACGCAGTATTTT
many	TRBV12-3/TRBV12-4	NA	TRBJ1-2	CASSFAGNGYTF	TGTGCCAGCAGTTTCGCGGGAAATGGCTACACCTTC
NA	TRBV29-1	NA	TRBJ1-1	CSVSEGVTEAFF	TGCAGCGTTAGTGAGGGGGTCACTGAAGCTTTCTTT
many	TRBV7-3	NA	TRBJ2-2	CASSPSPEGELFF	TGTGCCAGCAGCCCCAGTCCGGAGGGGGAGCTGTTTTTT
few	TRBV7-3	NA	TRBJ2-6	CASSTDRISGANVLTF	TGTGCCAGCAGCACCGACAGGATCTCTGGGGCCAACGTCCTGACTTTC